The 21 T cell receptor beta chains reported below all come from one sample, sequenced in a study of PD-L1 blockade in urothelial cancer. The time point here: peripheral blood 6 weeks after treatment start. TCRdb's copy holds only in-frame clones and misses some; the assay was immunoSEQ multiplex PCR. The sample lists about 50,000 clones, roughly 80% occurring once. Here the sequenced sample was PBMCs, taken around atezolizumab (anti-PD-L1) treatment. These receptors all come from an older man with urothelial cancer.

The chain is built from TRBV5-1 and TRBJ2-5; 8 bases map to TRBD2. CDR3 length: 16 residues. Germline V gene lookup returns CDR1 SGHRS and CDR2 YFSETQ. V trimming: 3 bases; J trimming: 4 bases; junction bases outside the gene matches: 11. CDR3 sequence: CASSSAGGGFGETQYF. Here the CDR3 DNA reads TGCGCCAGCAGCTCGGCGGGCGGGGGGTTTGGAGAGACCCAGTACTTC.

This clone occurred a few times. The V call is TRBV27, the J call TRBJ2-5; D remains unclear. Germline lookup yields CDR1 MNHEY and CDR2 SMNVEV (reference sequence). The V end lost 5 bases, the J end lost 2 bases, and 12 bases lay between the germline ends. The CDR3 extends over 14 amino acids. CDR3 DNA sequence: TGTGCCAGCAGTCCCCCCAGCGATCAAGAGACCCAGTACTTC. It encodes CASSPPSDQETQYF.

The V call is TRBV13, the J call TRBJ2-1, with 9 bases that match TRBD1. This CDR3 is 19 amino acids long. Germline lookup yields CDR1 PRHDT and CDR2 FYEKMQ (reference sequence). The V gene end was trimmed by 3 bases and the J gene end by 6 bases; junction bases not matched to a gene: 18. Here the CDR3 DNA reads TGTGCCAGCAGCTTGGGGACAGGGTACTTCGGGAGCGGAGGCAATGAGCAGTTCTTC. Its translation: CASSLGTGYFGSGGNEQFF.

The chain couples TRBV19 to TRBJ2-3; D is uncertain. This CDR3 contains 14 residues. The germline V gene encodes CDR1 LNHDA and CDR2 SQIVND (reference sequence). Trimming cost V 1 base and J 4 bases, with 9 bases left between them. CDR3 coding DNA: TGTGCCAGTAGTATAGGAACAACCCCAGATACGCAGTATTTT. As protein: CASSIGTTPDTQYF. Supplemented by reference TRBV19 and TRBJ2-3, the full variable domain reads DGGITQSPKYLFRKEGQNVTLSCEQNLNHDAMYWYRQDPGQGLRLIYYSQIVNDFQKGDIAEGYSVSREKKESFPLTVTSAQKNPTAFYLCASSIGTTPDTQYFGPGTRLTVL.

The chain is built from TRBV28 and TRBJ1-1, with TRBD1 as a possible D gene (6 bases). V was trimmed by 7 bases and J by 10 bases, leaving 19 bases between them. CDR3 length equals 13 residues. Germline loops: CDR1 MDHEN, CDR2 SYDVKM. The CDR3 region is CASTPPGRGSAFF. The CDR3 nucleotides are TGTGCCAGCACCCCCCCAGGGAGGGGGTCAGCTTTCTTT.

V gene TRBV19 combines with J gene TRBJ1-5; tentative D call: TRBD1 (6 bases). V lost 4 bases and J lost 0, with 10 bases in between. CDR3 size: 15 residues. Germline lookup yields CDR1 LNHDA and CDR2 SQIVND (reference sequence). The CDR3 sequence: CASSTGHLSNQPQHF. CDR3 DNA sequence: TGTGCCAGTAGTACGGGACACCTTAGCAATCAGCCCCAGCATTTT.

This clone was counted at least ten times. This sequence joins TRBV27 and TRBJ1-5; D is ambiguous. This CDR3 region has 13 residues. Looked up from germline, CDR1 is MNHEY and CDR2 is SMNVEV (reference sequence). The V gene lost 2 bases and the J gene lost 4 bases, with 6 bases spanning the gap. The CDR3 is CASSLTVNQPQHF. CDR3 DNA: TGTGCCAGCAGTTTAACGGTTAATCAGCCCCAGCATTTT.

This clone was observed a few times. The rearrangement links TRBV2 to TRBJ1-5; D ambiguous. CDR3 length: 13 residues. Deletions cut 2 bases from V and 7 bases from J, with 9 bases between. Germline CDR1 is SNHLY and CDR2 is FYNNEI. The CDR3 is CASSEMQAQPQHF. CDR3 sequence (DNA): TGTGCCAGCAGTGAAATGCAGGCCCAGCCCCAGCATTTT. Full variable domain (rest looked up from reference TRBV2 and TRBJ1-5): EPEVTQTPSHQVTQMGQEVILRCVPISNHLYFYWYRQILGQKVEFLVSFYNNEISEKSEIFDDQFSVERPDGSNFTLKIRSTKLEDSAMYFCASSEMQAQPQHFGDGTRLSIL.

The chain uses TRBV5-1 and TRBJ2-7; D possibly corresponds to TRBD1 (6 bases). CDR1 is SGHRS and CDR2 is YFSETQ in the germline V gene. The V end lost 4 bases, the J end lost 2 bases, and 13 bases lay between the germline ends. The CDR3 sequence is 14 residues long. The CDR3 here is CASSPGQSAYEQYF. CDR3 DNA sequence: TGCGCCAGCAGCCCCGGACAGTCCGCCTACGAGCAGTACTTC.

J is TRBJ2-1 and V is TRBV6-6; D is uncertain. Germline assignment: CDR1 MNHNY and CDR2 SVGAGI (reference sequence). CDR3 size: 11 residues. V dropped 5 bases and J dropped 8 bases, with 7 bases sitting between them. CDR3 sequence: CASSPSHEQFF. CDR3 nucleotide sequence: TGTGCCAGCAGTCCCTCTCATGAGCAGTTCTTC.

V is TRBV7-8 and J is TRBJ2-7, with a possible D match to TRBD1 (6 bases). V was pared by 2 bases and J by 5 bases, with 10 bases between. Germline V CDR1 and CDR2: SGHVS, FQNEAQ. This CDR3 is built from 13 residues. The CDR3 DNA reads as TGTGCCAGCAGCTTACTATCAGGGGACGAGCAGTACTTC. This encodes CASSLLSGDEQYF.

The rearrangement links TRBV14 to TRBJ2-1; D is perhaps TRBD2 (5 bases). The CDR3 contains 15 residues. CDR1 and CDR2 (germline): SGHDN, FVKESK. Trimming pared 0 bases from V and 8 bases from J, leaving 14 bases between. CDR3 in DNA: TGTGCCAGCAGCCAAGAGAGGGCATCCGTTGATGAGCAGTTCTTC. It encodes CASSQERASVDEQFF.

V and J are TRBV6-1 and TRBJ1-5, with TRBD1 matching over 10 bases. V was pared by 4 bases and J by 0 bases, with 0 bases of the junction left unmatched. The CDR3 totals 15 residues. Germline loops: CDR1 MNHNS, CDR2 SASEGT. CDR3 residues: CASSGTGGSNQPQHF. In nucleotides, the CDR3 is TGTGCCAGCAGTGGGACAGGGGGTAGCAATCAGCCCCAGCATTTT.

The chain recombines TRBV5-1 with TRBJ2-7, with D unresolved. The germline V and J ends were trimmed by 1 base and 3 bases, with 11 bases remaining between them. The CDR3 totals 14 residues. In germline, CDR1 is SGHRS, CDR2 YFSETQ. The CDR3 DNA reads TGCGCCAGCAGCTTGTCCAGGCTATACTACGAGCAGTACTTC. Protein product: CASSLSRLYYEQYF.

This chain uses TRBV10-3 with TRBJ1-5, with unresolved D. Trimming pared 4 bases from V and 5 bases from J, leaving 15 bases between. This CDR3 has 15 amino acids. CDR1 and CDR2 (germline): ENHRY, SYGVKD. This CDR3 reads CAISGSTSTDQPQHF. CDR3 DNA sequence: TGTGCCATCAGTGGTTCAACTTCAACGGATCAGCCCCAGCATTTT.

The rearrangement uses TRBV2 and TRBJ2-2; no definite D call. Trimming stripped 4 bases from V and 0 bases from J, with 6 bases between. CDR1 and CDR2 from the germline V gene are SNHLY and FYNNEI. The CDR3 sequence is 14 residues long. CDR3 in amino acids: CASSGQANTGELFF. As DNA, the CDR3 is TGTGCCAGCAGTGGGCAGGCGAACACCGGGGAGCTGTTTTTT.

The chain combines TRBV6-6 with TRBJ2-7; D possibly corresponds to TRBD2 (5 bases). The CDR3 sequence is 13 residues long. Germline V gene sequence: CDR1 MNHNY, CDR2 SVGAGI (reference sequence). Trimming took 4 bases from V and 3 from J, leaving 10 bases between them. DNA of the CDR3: TGTGCCAGCAGTTCCCCGGAGGACTACGAGCAGTACTTC. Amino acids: CASSSPEDYEQYF.

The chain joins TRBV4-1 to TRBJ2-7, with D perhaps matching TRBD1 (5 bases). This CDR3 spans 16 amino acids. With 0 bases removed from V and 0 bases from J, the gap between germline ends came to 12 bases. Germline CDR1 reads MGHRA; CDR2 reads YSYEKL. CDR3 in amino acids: CASSQDRTGASYEQYF. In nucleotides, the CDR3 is TGCGCCAGCAGCCAAGATAGAACAGGAGCCTCCTACGAGCAGTACTTC.

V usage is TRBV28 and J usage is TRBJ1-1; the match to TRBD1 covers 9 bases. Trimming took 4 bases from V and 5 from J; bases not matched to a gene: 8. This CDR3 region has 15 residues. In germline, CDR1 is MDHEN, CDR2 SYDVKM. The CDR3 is CASSSQGQGWTEAFF. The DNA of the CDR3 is TGTGCCAGCAGTTCTCAGGGACAGGGATGGACTGAAGCTTTCTTT.

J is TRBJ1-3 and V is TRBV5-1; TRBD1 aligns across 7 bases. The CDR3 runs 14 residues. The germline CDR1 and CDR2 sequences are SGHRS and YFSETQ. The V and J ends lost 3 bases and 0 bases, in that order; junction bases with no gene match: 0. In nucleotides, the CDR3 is TGCGCCAGCAGCTGGGACAGCTCTGGAAACACCATATATTTT. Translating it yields CASSWDSSGNTIYF.

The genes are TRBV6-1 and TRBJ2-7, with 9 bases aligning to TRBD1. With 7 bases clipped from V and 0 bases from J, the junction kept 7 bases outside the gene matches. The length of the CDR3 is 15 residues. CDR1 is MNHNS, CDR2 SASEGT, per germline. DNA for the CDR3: TGTGCCAGCATTACGGACAGGGGACCCTCCTACGAGCAGTACTTC. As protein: CASITDRGPSYEQYF.